The next 8 T cell receptor beta chains were all read from a single sample in a study of CD8+ T cells in alopecia areata. Sequencing relied on a cDNA template that was reverse transcribed from extracted RNA. This table comes from immunoSEQ multiplex PCR, and its TCRdb copy is limited to in-frame clones, with some not included. The table includes hundreds of thousands of clones, 60% detected once. Treatment noted: oral pan-JAK inhibitor, 5-10 mg twice daily. The sequences come from CD4+ T cells sorted from blood, collected at approximately week 51, from a patient treated with tofacitinib. The source of these receptors is a human donor with alopecia areata.

The rearrangement links TRBV28 to TRBJ1-1; D is unresolved. CDR3 length equals 17 residues. V lost 6 bases, J lost 4 bases, and 24 bases lay in between. CDR1 MDHEN and CDR2 SYDVKM come from the germline V gene. This CDR3 reads CASRARFSRILSTEAFF. Written as DNA, the CDR3 is TGTGCCAGCAGAGCACGGTTCAGCCGAATCCTGAGCACTGAAGCTTTCTTT.

The CDR3 spells CATEGRRALGANVLTF. The CDR3 DNA follows: TGTGCCACCGAGGGGCGCCGAGCATTGGGGGCCAACGTCCTGACTTTC. The chain carries TRBV6-6 and TRBJ2-6; D tentatively fits TRBD1 or TRBD2 (5 bases each). The CDR3 has 16 amino acids. Trimming removed 10 bases from V and 4 bases from J, with 20 bases in between. Germline CDR1 reads MNHNY; CDR2 reads SVGAGI (reference sequence).

The rearrangement uses TRBV2 and TRBJ2-5; 7 bases align to TRBD1. V lost 11 bases and J lost 5; bases outside the gene matches: 8. The CDR3 sequence is 12 residues long. From germline, CDR1 is SNHLY and CDR2 FYNNEI. CDR3 sequence (DNA): TGTGCCCAACACAGGGGTGGGGAGACCCAGTACTTC. It yields the protein CAQHRGGETQYF.

The V and J genes are TRBV7-2 and TRBJ2-3; the D is unclear. Looked up from germline, CDR1 is SGHTA and CDR2 is FQGNSA. V shed 5 bases and J shed 1 base, with 13 bases lying between them. The CDR3 has 15 amino acids. CDR3 sequence (DNA): TGTGCCAGCAGCCCTCCATACCAGGGCACAGATACGCAGTATTTT. This sequence encodes CASSPPYQGTDTQYF.

V is TRBV18 and J is TRBJ2-5, with 7 bases that match TRBD2. V gave up 6 bases and J gave up 2 bases; unmatched junction bases: 6. There are 14 residues in the CDR3. Germline CDR1 KGHSH, CDR2 LQKENI. CDR3 nucleotide sequence: TGTGCCAGCTCGCCAGCGGGGAGACAAGAGACCCAGTACTTC. Translated: CASSPAGRQETQYF.

CDR3 amino acids: CASSAHSGVETQYF. The CDR3 DNA is TGTGCCAGCAGCGCCCACAGCGGGGTAGAGACCCAGTACTTC. The chain employs TRBV7-2 and TRBJ2-5; 7 bases are shared with TRBD2. CDR1 and CDR2 from the germline V gene are SGHTA and FQGNSA. The CDR3 runs to 14 residues. Trimming cost V 5 bases and J 4 bases; bases outside gene matches: 7.

This clone was observed a handful of times. The chain combines TRBV10-3 with TRBJ2-4, with 10 bases identical to TRBD1. V shed 5 bases, J shed 2 bases, and the junction held 3 bases outside the gene matches. This CDR3 is 15 amino acids long. The germline CDR1 and CDR2 sequences are ENHRY and SYGVKD. CDR3 sequence: CAISPGQGTKNIQYF. The DNA of the CDR3 is TGTGCCATCAGTCCGGGACAGGGGACCAAAAACATTCAGTACTTC.

V gene TRBV20-1 combines with J gene TRBJ2-7; D unclear. The germline V gene has CDR1 DFQATT and CDR2 SNEGSKA (reference sequence). Trimming removed 7 bases at V and 6 bases at J, with 13 bases between. The CDR3 runs to 11 residues. The CDR3 DNA sequence: TGCAGTGTCATCATGCGCTTCGAGCAGTACTTC. This translates into CSVIMRFEQYF.